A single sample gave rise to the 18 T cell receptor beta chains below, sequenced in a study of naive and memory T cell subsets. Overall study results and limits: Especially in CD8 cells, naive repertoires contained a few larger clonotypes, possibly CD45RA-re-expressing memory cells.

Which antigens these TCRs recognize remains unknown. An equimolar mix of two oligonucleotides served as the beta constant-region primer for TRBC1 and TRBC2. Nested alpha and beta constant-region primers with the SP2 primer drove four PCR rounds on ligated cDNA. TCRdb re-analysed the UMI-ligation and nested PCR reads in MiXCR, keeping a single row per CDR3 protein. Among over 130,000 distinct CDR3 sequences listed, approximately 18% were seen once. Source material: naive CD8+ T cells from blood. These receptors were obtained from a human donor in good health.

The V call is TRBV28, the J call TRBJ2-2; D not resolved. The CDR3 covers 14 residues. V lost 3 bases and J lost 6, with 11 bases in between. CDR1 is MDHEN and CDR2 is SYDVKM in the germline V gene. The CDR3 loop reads CASSFSYTAGELFF. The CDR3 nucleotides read TGTGCCAGCAGTTTCTCGTACACCGCCGGGGAGCTGTTTTTT.

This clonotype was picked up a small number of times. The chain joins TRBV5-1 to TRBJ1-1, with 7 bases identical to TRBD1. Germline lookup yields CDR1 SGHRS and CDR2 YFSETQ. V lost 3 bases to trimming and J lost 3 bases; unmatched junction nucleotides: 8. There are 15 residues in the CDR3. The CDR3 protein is CASSSRQGFDTEAFF. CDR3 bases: TGCGCCAGCAGCTCCCGACAGGGTTTCGACACTGAAGCTTTCTTT.

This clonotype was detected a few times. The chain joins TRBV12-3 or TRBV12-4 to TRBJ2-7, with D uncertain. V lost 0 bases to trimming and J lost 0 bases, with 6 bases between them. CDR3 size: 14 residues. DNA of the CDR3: TGTGCCAGCAGTTTAGCAGGGCGCTCCTACGAGCAGTACTTC. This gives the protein CASSLAGRSYEQYF.

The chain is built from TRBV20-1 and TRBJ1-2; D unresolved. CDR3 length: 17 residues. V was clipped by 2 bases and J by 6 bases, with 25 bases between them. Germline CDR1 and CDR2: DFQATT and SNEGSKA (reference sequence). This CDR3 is CSARPLPDPRVLDGYTF. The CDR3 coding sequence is TGCAGTGCTAGACCCCTTCCCGACCCACGGGTCCTGGATGGCTACACCTTC.

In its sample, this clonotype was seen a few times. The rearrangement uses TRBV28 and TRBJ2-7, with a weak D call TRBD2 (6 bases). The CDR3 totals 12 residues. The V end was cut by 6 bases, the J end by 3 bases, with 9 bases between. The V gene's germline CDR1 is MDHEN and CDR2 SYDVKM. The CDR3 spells CASRAGGYEQYF. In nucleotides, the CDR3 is TGTGCCAGCAGGGCCGGGGGCTACGAGCAGTACTTC.

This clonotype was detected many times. CDR3 residues: CATSDLTDQETQYF. The CDR3 bases are TGTGCCACCAGTGATTTGACAGACCAAGAGACCCAGTACTTC. The rearrangement uses TRBV24-1 and TRBJ2-5; no clear D. This CDR3 is 14 amino acids long. Germline values: CDR1 KGHDR, CDR2 SFDVKD. Trimming cost V 0 bases and J 0 bases, with 4 bases left between them.

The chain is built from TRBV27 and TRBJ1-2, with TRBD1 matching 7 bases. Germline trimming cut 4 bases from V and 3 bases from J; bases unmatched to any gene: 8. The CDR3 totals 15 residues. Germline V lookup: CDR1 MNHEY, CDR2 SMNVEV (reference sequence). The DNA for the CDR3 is TGTGCCAGCAGTTACGGGACAGCTGATGACTATGGCTACACCTTC. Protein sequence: CASSYGTADDYGYTF.

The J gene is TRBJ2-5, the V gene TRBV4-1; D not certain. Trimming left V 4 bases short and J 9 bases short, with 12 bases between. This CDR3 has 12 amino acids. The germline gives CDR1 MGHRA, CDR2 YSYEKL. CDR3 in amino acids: CASSPNGVSQYF. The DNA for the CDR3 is TGCGCCAGCAGCCCCAATGGGGTGTCCCAGTACTTC.

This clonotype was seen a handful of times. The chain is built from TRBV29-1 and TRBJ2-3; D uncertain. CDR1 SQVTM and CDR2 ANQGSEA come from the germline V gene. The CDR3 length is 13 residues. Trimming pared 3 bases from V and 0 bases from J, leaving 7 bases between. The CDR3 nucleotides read TGCAGCGTTGATGGATTGAGCACAGATACGCAGTATTTT. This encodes CSVDGLSTDTQYF.

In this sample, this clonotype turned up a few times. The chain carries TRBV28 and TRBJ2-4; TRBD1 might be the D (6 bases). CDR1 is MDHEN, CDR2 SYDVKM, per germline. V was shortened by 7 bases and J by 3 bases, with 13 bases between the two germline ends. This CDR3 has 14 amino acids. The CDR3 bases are TGTGCCAGCAAGCACAGGGTCGGCAAAAACATTCAGTACTTC. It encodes CASKHRVGKNIQYF.

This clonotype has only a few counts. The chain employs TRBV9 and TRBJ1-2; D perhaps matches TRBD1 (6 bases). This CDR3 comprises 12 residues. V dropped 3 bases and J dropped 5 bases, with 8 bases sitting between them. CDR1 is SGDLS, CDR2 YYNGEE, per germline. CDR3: CASSAGQYGYTF. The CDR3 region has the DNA TGTGCCAGCAGCGCCGGACAGTATGGCTACACCTTC.

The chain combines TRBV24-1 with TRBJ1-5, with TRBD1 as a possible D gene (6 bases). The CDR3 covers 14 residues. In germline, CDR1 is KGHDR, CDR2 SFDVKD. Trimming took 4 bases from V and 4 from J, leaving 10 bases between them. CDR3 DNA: TGTGCCACCAGTGAGTCAGGGGAGAATCAGCCCCAGCATTTT. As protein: CATSESGENQPQHF.

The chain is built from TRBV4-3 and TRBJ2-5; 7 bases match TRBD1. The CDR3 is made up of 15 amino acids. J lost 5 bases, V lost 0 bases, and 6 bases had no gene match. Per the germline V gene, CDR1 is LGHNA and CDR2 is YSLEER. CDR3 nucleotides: TGCGCCAGCAGCCAAGACCAGGGGGTTTGGGAGACCCAGTACTTC. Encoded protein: CASSQDQGVWETQYF.

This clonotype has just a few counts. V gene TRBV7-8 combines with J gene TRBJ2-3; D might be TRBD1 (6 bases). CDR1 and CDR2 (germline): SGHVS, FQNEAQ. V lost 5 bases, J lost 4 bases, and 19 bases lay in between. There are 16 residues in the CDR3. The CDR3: CASSPLWQGWADTQYF. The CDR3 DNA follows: TGTGCCAGCAGCCCGCTTTGGCAGGGGTGGGCAGATACGCAGTATTTT.

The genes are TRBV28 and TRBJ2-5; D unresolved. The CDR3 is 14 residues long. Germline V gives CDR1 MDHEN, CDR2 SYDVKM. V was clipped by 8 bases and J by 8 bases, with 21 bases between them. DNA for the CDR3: TGTGCCAGCGCCACGGAGCCCTGGGGTGGAACCCAGTACTTC. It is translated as CASATEPWGGTQYF.

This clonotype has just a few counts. The CDR3 DNA is TGTGCCAGCCGGGACAGGTCAATAAGCTCCTACAATGAGCAGTTCTTC. It translates to CASRDRSISSYNEQFF. The chain is built from TRBV3-1 and TRBJ2-1; 8 nucleotides line up with TRBD1. Germline CDR1 and CDR2: LGHDT and YNNKEL (reference sequence). CDR3 length equals 16 residues. V lost 8 bases, J lost 0 bases, and 9 bases stayed unmatched.

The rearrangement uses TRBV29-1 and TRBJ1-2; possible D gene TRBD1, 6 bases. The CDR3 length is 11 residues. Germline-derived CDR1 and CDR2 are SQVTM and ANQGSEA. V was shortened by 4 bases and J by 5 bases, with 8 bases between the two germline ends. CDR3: CSVVGTYGYTF. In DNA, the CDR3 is TGCAGCGTTGTGGGGACATATGGCTACACCTTC.

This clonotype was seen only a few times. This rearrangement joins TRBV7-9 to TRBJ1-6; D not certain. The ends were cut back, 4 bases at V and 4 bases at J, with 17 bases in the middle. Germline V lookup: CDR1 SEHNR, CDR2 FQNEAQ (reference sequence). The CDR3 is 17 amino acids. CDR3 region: CASSSSDSNPYNSPLHF. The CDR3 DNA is TGTGCCAGCAGCTCTTCGGATTCAAACCCTTATAATTCACCCCTCCACTTT.